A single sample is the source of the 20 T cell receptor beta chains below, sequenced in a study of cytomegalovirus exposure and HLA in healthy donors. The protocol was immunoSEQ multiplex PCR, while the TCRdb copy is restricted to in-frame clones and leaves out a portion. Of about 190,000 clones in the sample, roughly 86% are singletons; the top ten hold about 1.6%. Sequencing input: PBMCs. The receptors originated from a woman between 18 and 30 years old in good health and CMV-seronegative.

Written as DNA, the CDR3 is TGTGCCAGCAGCGGTGACAGGGGTCCAGATACGCAGTATTTT. Amino acid sequence: CASSGDRGPDTQYF. V gene TRBV9 combines with J gene TRBJ2-3, with 8 bases fitting TRBD1. The V gene end was trimmed by 3 bases and the J gene end by 4 bases; junction bases not matched to a gene: 4. The germline CDR1 and CDR2 sequences are SGDLS and YYNGEE. The CDR3 extends over 14 amino acids.

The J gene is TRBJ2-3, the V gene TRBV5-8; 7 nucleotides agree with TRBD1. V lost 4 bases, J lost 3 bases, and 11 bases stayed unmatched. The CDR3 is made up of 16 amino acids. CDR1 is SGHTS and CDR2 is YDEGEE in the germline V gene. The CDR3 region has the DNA TGTGCCAGCAGCCCACGACAGGGCCCCCTTACAGATACGCAGTATTTT. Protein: CASSPRQGPLTDTQYF.

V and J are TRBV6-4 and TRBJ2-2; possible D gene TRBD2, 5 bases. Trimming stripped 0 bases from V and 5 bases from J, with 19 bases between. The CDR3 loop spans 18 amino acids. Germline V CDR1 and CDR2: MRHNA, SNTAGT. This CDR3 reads CASSDSEDRQWWTGELFF. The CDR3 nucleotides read TGTGCCAGCAGTGACTCGGAGGATAGGCAGTGGTGGACCGGGGAGCTGTTTTTT.

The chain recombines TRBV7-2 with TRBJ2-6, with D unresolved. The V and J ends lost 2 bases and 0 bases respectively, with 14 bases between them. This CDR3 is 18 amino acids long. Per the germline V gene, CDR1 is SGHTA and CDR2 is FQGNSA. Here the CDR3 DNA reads TGTGCCAGCAGCTTACCCTCACTTCGAAGCTCTGGGGCCAACGTCCTGACTTTC. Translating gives CASSLPSLRSSGANVLTF.

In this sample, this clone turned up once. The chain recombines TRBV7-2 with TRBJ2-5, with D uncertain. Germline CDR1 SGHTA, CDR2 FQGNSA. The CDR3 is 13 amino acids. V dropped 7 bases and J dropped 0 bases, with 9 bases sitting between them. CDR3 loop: CASTTSYQETQYF. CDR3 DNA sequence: TGTGCCAGCACTACCTCGTACCAAGAGACCCAGTACTTC.

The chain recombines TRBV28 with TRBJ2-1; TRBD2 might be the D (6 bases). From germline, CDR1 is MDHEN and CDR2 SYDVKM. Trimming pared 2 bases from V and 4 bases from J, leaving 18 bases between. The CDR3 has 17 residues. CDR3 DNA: TGTGCCAGCAGTTTACTCACGGGGCTAGCGAATTACAATGAGCAGTTCTTC. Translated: CASSLLTGLANYNEQFF.

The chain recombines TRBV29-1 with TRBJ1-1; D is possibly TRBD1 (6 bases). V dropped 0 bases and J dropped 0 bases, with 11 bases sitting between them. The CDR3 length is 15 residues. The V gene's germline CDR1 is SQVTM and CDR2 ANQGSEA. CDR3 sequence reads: CSVEDPTGLNTEAFF. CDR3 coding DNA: TGCAGCGTTGAAGATCCGACAGGTCTGAACACTGAAGCTTTCTTT.

CDR3 region: CASSQEFPSGYYNEQFF. The CDR3 nucleotides are TGCGCCAGCAGCCAAGAGTTTCCTAGCGGATATTACAATGAGCAGTTCTTC. The chain combines TRBV4-1 with TRBJ2-1; 7 bases align to TRBD2. Germline-derived CDR1 and CDR2 are MGHRA and YSYEKL. V dropped 0 bases and J dropped 4; count of bases not matched to a gene: 9. The CDR3 runs to 17 residues.

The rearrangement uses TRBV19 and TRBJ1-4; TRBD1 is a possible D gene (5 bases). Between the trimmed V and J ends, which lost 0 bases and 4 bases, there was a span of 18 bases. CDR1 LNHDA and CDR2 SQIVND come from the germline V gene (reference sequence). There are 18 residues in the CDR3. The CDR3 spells CASSIEPRRGAYNEKLFF. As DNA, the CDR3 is TGTGCCAGTAGTATAGAGCCAAGGAGGGGAGCCTATAATGAAAAACTGTTTTTT. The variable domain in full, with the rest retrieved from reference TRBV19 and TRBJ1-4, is DGGITQSPKYLFRKEGQNVTLSCEQNLNHDAMYWYRQDPGQGLRLIYYSQIVNDFQKGDIAEGYSVSREKKESFPLTVTSAQKNPTAFYLCASSIEPRRGAYNEKLFFGSGTQLSVL.

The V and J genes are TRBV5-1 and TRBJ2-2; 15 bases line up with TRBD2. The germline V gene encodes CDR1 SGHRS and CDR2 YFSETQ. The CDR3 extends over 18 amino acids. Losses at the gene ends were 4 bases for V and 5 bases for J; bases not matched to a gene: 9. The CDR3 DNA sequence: TGCGCCAGCAGCGGGACTAGCGGGGGGCCAGGGAGGACCGGGGAGCTGTTTTTT. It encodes CASSGTSGGPGRTGELFF.

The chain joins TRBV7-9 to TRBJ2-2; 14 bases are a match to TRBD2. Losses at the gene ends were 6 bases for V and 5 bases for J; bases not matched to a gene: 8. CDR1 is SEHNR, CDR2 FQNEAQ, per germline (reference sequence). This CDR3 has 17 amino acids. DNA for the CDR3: TGTGCCAGCAGGTCCGGACTAGCGGGAGGAATAACCGGGGAGCTGTTTTTT. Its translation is CASRSGLAGGITGELFF.

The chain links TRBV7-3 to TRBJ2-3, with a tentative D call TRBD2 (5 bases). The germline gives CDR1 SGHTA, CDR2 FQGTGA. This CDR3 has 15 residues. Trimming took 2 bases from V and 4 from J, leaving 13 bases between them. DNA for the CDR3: TGTGCCAGCAGCTTAGGGCTAGGACTGGCAGATACGCAGTATTTT. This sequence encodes CASSLGLGLADTQYF.

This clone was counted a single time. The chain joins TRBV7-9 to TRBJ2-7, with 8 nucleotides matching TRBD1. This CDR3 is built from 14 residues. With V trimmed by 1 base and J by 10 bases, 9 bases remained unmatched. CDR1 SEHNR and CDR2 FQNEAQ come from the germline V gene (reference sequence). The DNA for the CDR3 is TGTGCCAGCAGCTTAGTTGCTGGTGGGACAGGCCAGTACTTC. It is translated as CASSLVAGGTGQYF.

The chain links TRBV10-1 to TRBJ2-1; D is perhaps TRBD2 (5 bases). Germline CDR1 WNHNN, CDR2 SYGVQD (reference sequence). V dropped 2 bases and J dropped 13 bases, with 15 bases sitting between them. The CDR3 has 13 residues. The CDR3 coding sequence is TGCGCCAGCAGTGAGGGTAGTCGGGGTCATCAGTTCTTC. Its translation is CASSEGSRGHQFF.

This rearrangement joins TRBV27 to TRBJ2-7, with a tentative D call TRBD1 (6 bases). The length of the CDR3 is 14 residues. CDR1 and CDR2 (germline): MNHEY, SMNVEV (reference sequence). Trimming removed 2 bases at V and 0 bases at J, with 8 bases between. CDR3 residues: CASSLGGVSYEQYF. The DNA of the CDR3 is TGTGCCAGCAGTTTAGGGGGCGTCTCCTACGAGCAGTACTTC.

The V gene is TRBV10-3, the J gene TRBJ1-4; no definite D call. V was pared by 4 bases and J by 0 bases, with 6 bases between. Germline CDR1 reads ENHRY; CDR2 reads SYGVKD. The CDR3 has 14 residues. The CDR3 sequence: CAISGTPTNEKLFF. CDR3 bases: TGTGCCATCAGTGGTACACCAACTAATGAAAAACTGTTTTTT.

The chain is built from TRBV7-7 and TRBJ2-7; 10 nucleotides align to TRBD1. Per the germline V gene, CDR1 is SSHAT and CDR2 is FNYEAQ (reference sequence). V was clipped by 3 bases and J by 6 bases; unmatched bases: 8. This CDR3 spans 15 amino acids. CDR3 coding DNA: TGTGCCAGCAGCTTGACGGGGGACAGGGGTTCCGAGCAGTACTTC. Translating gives CASSLTGDRGSEQYF. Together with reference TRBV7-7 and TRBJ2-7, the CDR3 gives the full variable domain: GAGVSQSPRYKVTKRGQDVTLRCDPISSHATLYWYQQALGQGPEFLTYFNYEAQPDKSGLPSDRFSAERPEGSISTLTIQRTEQRDSAMYRCASSLTGDRGSEQYFGPGTRLTVT.

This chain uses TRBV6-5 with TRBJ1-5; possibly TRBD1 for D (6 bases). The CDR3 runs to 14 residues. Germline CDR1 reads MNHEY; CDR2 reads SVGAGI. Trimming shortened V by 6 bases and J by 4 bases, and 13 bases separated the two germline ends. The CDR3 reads CASRKGTGNQPQHF. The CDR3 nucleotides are TGTGCCAGCAGGAAAGGCACAGGGAATCAGCCCCAGCATTTT.

DNA of the CDR3: TGTGCCAGCAGCCTCCTGGCTTTGTCCTCCTACGAGCAGTACTTC. It specifies CASSLLALSSYEQYF. The chain couples TRBV11-2 to TRBJ2-7; D unclear. The CDR3 runs 15 residues. Germline-derived CDR1 and CDR2 are SGHAT and FQNNGV. Trimming removed 5 bases from V and 0 bases from J, with 14 bases in between.

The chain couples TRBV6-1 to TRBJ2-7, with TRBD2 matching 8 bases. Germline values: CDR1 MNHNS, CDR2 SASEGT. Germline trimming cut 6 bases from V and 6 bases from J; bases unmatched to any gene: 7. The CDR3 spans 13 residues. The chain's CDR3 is CASRGGRWSEQYF. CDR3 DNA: TGTGCCAGCAGGGGCGGGAGGTGGAGCGAGCAGTACTTC.